This T cell receptor beta chain comes out of a study of cytotoxic CD8 clonotypes in ibrutinib-treated CLL. Study information: There were, on average, roughly 260,000 productive templates and tens of thousands of productive rearrangements per sample. The study, taken as a whole, reports: Clonality was higher at baseline than in age-matched healthy donors and tracked circulating CD8+ T-cell counts.

Remarks on this clone: Its target is not known.

The data were produced by immunoSEQ multiplex PCR, yet TCRdb's version contains in-frame clones alone and is incomplete. The sample has tens of thousands of clones, 50% to 70% seen once. There are 14 residues in the CDR3. Germline CDR1 reads MDHEN; CDR2 reads SYDVKM. Germline trimming cut 7 bases from V and 8 bases from J; bases unmatched to any gene: 8. The sample here was PBMCs, taken at disease progression, from a patient treated with ibrutinib. The gene calls are TRBV28 and TRBJ2-1; 10 bases map to TRBD2. The receptor's source is a human donor with chronic lymphocytic leukemia. The chain's CDR3 is CASKASGRLDEQFF. The CDR3 coding sequence is TGTGCCAGCAAAGCTAGCGGGAGACTCGATGAGCAGTTCTTC.